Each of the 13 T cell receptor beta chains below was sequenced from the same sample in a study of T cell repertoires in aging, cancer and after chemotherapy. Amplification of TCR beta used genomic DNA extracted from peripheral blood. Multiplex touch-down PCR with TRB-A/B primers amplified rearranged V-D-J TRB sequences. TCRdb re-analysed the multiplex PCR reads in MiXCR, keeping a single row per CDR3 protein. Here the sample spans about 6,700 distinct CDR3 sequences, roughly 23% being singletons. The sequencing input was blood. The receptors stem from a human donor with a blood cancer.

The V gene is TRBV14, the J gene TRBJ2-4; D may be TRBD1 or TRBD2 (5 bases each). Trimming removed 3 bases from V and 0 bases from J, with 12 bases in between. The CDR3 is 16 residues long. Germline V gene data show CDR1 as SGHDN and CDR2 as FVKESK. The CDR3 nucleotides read TGTGCCAGCAGCCAGCGGGCAGGGATAGCCAAAAACATTCAGTACTTC. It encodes CASSQRAGIAKNIQYF.

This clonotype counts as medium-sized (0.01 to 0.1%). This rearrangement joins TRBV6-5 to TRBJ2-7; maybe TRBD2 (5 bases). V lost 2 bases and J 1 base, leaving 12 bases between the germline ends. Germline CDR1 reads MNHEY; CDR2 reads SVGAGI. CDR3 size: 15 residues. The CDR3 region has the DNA TGTGCCAGCAGTTACCTCCGGGGATTATCCTACGAGCAGTACTTC. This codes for CASSYLRGLSYEQYF.

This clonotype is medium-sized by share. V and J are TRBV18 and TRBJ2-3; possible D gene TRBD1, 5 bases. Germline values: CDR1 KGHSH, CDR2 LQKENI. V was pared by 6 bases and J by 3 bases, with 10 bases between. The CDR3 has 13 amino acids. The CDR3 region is CASSPRQTDTQYF. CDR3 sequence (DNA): TGTGCCAGCTCCCCTCGACAGACAGATACGCAGTATTTT.

CDR3 amino acids: CASSPRTDLRTEAFF. The CDR3 nucleotides are TGTGCCAGCTCACCAAGGACAGACCTCAGGACTGAAGCTTTCTTT. The rearrangement joins TRBV18 to TRBJ1-1; D may be TRBD1 (6 bases). The CDR3 is 15 amino acids. Germline V gene lookup returns CDR1 KGHSH and CDR2 LQKENI. Trimming left V 2 bases short and J 5 bases short, with 15 bases between.

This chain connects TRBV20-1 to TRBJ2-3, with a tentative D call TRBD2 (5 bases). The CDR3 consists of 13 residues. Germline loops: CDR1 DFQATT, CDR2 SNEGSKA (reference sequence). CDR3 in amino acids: CSAWTGWEDTQYF. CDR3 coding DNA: TGCAGCGCGTGGACTGGATGGGAAGATACGCAGTATTTT.

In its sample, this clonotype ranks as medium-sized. In DNA form, the CDR3 reads TGTGCCAGCAGCTTCTCGGACGGCACCGGGGAGCTGTTTTTT. It codes for CASSFSDGTGELFF. This chain joins TRBV5-6 and TRBJ2-2; no reliable D call. The V end was cut by 2 bases, the J end by 4 bases, with 9 bases between. The CDR3 is 14 amino acids. The germline V gene encodes CDR1 SGHDT and CDR2 YYEEEE.

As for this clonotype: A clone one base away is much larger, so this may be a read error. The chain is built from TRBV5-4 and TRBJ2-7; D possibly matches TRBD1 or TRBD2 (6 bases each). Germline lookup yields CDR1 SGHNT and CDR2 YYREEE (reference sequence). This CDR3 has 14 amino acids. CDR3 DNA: TGTGCCAGCAGCTTGGAGGGGGAGGCCTACGAGCGGTACTTC. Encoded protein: CASSLEGEAYERYF.

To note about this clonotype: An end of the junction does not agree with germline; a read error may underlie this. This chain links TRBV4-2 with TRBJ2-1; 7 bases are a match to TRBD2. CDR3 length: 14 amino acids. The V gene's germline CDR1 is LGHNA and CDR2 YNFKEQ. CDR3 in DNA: TGCGCCAGCAGCCCCCAACTAGCGTACAATGAGCAGTTCTTC. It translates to CASSPQLAYNEQFF.

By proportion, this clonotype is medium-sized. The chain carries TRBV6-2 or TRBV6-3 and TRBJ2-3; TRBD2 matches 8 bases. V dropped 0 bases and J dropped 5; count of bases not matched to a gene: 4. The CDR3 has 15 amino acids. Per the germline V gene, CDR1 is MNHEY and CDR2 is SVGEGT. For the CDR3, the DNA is TGTGCCAGCAGTTACTCCGGACTAGCCGGAGATACGCAGTATTTT. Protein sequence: CASSYSGLAGDTQYF.

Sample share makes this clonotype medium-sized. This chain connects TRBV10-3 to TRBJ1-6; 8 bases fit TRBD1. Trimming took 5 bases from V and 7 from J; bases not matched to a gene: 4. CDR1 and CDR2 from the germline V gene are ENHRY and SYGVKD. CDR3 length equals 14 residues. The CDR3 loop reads CAISPQGANSPLHF. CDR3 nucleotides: TGTGCCATCAGTCCTCAGGGGGCCAATTCACCCCTCCACTTT.

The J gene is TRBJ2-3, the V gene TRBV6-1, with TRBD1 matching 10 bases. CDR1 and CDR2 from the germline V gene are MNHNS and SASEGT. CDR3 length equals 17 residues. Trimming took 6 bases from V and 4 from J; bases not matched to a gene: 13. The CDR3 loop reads CASSVAYPGQGPDTQYF. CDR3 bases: TGTGCCAGCAGCGTCGCATACCCGGGACAGGGGCCAGATACGCAGTATTTT.

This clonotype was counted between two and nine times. Here the CDR3 reads CARSTRDLEAFF. The CDR3 nucleotides are TGTGCCAGAAGCACCCGGGACTTAGAAGCTTTCTTT. V usage is TRBV5-3 and J usage is TRBJ1-1; D is possibly TRBD1 (5 bases). TRBV5-3 is known as an ORF, though its function is uncertain. V dropped 4 bases and J dropped 8 bases, with 12 bases sitting between them. The CDR3 is 12 residues long.

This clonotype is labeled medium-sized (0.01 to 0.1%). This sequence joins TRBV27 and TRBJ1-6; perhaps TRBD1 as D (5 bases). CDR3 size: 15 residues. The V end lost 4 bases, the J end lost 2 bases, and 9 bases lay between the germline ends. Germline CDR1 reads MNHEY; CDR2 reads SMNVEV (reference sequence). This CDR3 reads CASSSQGPYNSPLHF. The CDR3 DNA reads TGTGCCAGCAGTTCGCAGGGTCCCTATAATTCACCCCTCCACTTT.